Listed here are 28 T cell receptor beta chains from one sample, sequenced in a study of T-cell memory formation after mild COVID-19. From the 5' RACE reads, TCRdb called clonotypes with MiXCR, one entry per CDR3 protein. The table has a few hundred thousand distinct CDR3 sequences, around 25% seen once. Sequenced: PBMCs or a T cell subset sorted from them (not recorded which). The receptors originated from an adult woman who had mild COVID-19 (a few samples of this study predate the infection). Cell type and time point are not known.

This clonotype was found many times. This sequence joins TRBV4-1 and TRBJ2-3, with 13 bases fitting TRBD2. The V gene's germline CDR1 is MGHRA and CDR2 YSYEKL. The CDR3 has 20 residues. Losses at the gene ends were 0 bases for V and 5 bases for J; bases not matched to a gene: 14. CDR3 DNA sequence: TGCGCCAGCAGCCAAGAAGGGAGGACTAGCGGGAGTTTCCGCGGAGATACGCAGTATTTT. Translation gives CASSQEGRTSGSFRGDTQYF.

The V call is TRBV12-3 or TRBV12-4, the J call TRBJ2-5, with 13 bases fitting TRBD2. V shed 6 bases, J shed 4 bases, and the junction held 5 bases outside the gene matches. The CDR3 has 15 amino acids. CDR3 nucleotide sequence: TGTGCCAGCAGCTTACTAGCGGGAGGGCCAGAGACCCAGTACTTC. This codes for CASSLLAGGPETQYF.

J is TRBJ1-5 and V is TRBV29-1; D may be TRBD1 (5 bases). The V gene lost 4 bases and the J gene lost 0 bases, with 7 bases spanning the gap. CDR1 is SQVTM, CDR2 ANQGSEA, per germline. The CDR3 covers 13 residues. Here the CDR3 DNA reads TGCAGCGTTGGCACAGGTAGCAATCAGCCCCAGCATTTT. Translation gives CSVGTGSNQPQHF.

This clonotype showed up just a few times. The chain carries TRBV4-2 and TRBJ1-6, with TRBD1 identical over 8 bases. J lost 9 bases, V lost 0 bases, and 7 bases had no gene match. There are 16 residues in the CDR3. In germline, CDR1 is LGHNA, CDR2 YNFKEQ. CDR3 in DNA: TGTGCCAGCAGCCAAGAAAAGAACAGGGGGGTTTCACCCCTCCACTTT. This gives the protein CASSQEKNRGVSPLHF.

The chain employs TRBV12-3 or TRBV12-4 and TRBJ1-1; D is ambiguous. Trimming removed 6 bases at V and 10 bases at J, with 18 bases between. This CDR3 contains 13 residues. In nucleotides, the CDR3 is TGTGCCAGCAGCCAAAGTTCGGGCCACCCAGCTTTCTTT. Translated, it gives CASSQSSGHPAFF.

J is TRBJ2-3 and V is TRBV9; D is undetermined. CDR1 and CDR2 from the germline V gene are SGDLS and YYNGEE. Deletions cut 3 bases from V and 1 base from J, with 9 bases between. The CDR3 spans 14 residues. CDR3 sequence (DNA): TGTGCCAGCAGCGGGGAACCGCGCACAGATACGCAGTATTTT. The encoded protein is CASSGEPRTDTQYF. Based on the CDR3 plus reference TRBV9 and TRBJ2-3, the full variable domain is DSGVTQTPKHLITATGQRVTLRCSPRSGDLSVYWYQQSLDQGLQFLIQYYNGEERAKGNILERFSAQQFPDLHSELNLSSLELGDSALYFCASSGEPRTDTQYFGPGTRLTVL.

This chain uses TRBV7-3 with TRBJ2-3; TRBD2 agrees at 12 bases. V was clipped by 5 bases and J by 7 bases; unmatched bases: 10. The CDR3 extends over 16 amino acids. In germline, CDR1 is SGHTA, CDR2 FQGTGA. The CDR3 region has the DNA TGTGCCAGCAGCCAACGACTAGCGGGAGTAGGGAATACGCAGTATTTT. Protein sequence: CASSQRLAGVGNTQYF. Based on the CDR3 plus reference TRBV7-3 and TRBJ2-3, the full variable domain is GAGVSQTPSNKVTEKGKYVELRCDPISGHTALYWYRQSLGQGPEFLIYFQGTGAADDSGLPNDRFFAVRPEGSVSTLKIQRTERGDSAVYLCASSQRLAGVGNTQYFGPGTRLTVL.

The rearrangement joins TRBV12-3 or TRBV12-4 to TRBJ2-2; 15 nucleotides line up with TRBD2. With V trimmed by 5 bases and J by 4 bases, 8 bases remained unmatched. The CDR3 consists of 18 residues. The CDR3 sequence: CASSPGLAGGPSTGELFF. DNA for the CDR3: TGTGCCAGCAGTCCAGGACTAGCGGGGGGGCCGAGCACCGGGGAGCTGTTTTTT.

This clonotype was seen a handful of times. The chain has TRBV30 and TRBJ2-7; D gene unclear. There are 11 residues in the CDR3. Looked up from germline, CDR1 is GTSNPN and CDR2 is SVGIG (reference sequence). V lost 1 base, J lost 3 bases, and 4 bases lay in between. The CDR3 DNA sequence: TGTGCCTGGAGTGCTAGCTACGAGCAGTACTTC. This sequence encodes CAWSASYEQYF.

This chain connects TRBV7-9 to TRBJ1-2, with 8 bases lining up with TRBD1. The CDR3 is 15 amino acids. Germline trimming cut 5 bases from V and 8 bases from J; bases unmatched to any gene: 13. Germline V gene data show CDR1 as SEHNR and CDR2 as FQNEAQ (reference sequence). CDR3 protein: CASSTRLTGGDGYTF. CDR3 DNA: TGTGCCAGCAGCACCAGACTTACAGGGGGGGACGGCTACACCTTC.

V and J are TRBV7-2 and TRBJ2-7, with 9 bases aligning to TRBD1. The ends lost 7 bases at V and 3 bases at J; junction bases unmatched: 13. In germline, CDR1 is SGHTA, CDR2 FQGNSA. CDR3 size: 16 residues. The CDR3: CASTRRSGTGYYEQYF. CDR3 nucleotides: TGTGCCAGCACCCGTCGCTCCGGGACAGGGTACTACGAGCAGTACTTC.

In its sample, this clonotype was seen a few times. V usage is TRBV7-9 and J usage is TRBJ2-5; D not resolved. This CDR3 is 16 amino acids long. The V gene's germline CDR1 is SEHNR and CDR2 FQNEAQ (reference sequence). The germline V and J ends were trimmed by 7 bases and 2 bases, with 20 bases remaining between them. CDR3 amino acids: CASIAGRLAAQETQYF. The CDR3 region has the DNA TGTGCCAGCATCGCAGGTCGGTTGGCGGCTCAAGAGACCCAGTACTTC.

Note on this clonotype: The junction differs from germline at one of its ends, possibly a read error. The gene calls are TRBV4-3 and TRBJ2-3; D may be TRBD2 (6 bases). Germline loops: CDR1 LGHNA, CDR2 YSLEER. This CDR3 region has 16 residues. CDR3 region: CASSQARAGLTDTKYF. CDR3 nucleotide sequence: TGCGCCAGCAGCCAAGCCAGGGCGGGACTCACAGATACGAAGTATTTT.

The chain combines TRBV7-2 with TRBJ2-1, with TRBD2 as a possible D gene (6 bases). Germline V gene data show CDR1 as SGHTA and CDR2 as FQGNSA. V shed 4 bases and J shed 10 bases, with 26 bases lying between them. This CDR3 is built from 17 residues. The CDR3 spells CASSSALLAARRGEQFF. The CDR3 coding sequence is TGTGCCAGCAGCTCCGCCCTATTAGCGGCTAGGCGAGGGGAGCAGTTCTTC.

There are a few counts of this clonotype. V is TRBV4-1 and J is TRBJ1-2, with D tentatively TRBD1 (6 bases). Trimming removed 0 bases from V and 4 bases from J, with 12 bases in between. CDR3 length equals 15 residues. Germline V gene lookup returns CDR1 MGHRA and CDR2 YSYEKL. The CDR3 DNA reads as TGCGCCAGCAGCCAAGATCCGACAGGAACCTATGGCTACACCTTC. Protein sequence: CASSQDPTGTYGYTF.

This rearrangement joins TRBV6-5 to TRBJ2-1, with 9 bases matching TRBD1. This CDR3 has 16 residues. Germline assignment: CDR1 MNHEY and CDR2 SVGAGI. With V trimmed by 8 bases and J by 8 bases, 16 bases remained unmatched. The CDR3 loop reads CASSRWGGGDRDEQFF. CDR3 DNA sequence: TGTGCCAGCTCTCGCTGGGGAGGGGGGGACAGGGATGAGCAGTTCTTC.

This clonotype was picked up many times. V usage is TRBV7-9 and J usage is TRBJ2-7; D may be TRBD1 or TRBD2 (5 bases each). The V end was cut by 3 bases, the J end by 6 bases, with 6 bases between. The CDR3 consists of 11 residues. CDR1 and CDR2 from the germline V gene are SEHNR and FQNEAQ (reference sequence). Here the CDR3 reads CASSFGTEQYF. Here the CDR3 DNA reads TGTGCCAGCAGCTTTGGGACCGAGCAGTACTTC.

This clonotype turned up a few times. The chain uses TRBV7-9 and TRBJ1-1; D ambiguous. Germline CDR1 and CDR2: SEHNR and FQNEAQ (reference sequence). The germline V and J ends were trimmed by 4 bases and 1 base, with 10 bases remaining between them. CDR3 size: 14 residues. CDR3: CASSSPGSNTEAFF. In DNA form, the CDR3 reads TGTGCCAGCAGCTCGCCCGGGTCGAACACTGAAGCTTTCTTT.

This chain joins TRBV20-1 and TRBJ2-1, with D unclear. CDR3 size: 13 residues. CDR1 is DFQATT, CDR2 SNEGSKA, per germline (reference sequence). The V end lost 3 bases, the J end lost 6 bases, and 12 bases lay between the germline ends. Here the CDR3 DNA reads TGCAGTGCTAGTGGGGTAGCTGTCAATGAGCAGTTCTTC. It specifies CSASGVAVNEQFF.

This clonotype was seen only a few times. This sequence joins TRBV11-2 and TRBJ2-5; D tentatively reads TRBD1 or TRBD2 (6 bases each). This CDR3 is built from 13 residues. CDR1 and CDR2 from the germline V gene are SGHAT and FQNNGV. Between the trimmed V and J ends, which lost 2 bases and 5 bases, there was a span of 9 bases. The chain's CDR3 is CASSLWRGETQYF. The DNA of the CDR3 is TGTGCCAGCAGCTTATGGAGGGGGGAGACCCAGTACTTC.

The V call is TRBV5-6, the J call TRBJ2-5, with 7 bases fitting TRBD1. The CDR3 loop spans 13 amino acids. Germline V gives CDR1 SGHDT, CDR2 YYEEEE. J gave up 3 bases and V 2 bases, and 1 base lay outside the gene matches. The CDR3 protein is CASSLDREETQYF. In DNA, the CDR3 is TGTGCCAGCAGCTTAGACAGGGAAGAGACCCAGTACTTC. The full variable domain, with the rest looked up from reference TRBV5-6 and TRBJ2-5, is DAGVTQSPTHLIKTRGQQVTLRCSPKSGHDTVSWYQQALGQGPQFIFQYYEEEERQRGNFPDRFSGHQFPNYSSELNVNALLLGDSALYLCASSLDREETQYFGPGTRLLVL.

This chain joins TRBV7-9 and TRBJ1-2; D call uncertain. V was cut by 9 bases and J by 0 bases, with 14 bases left in between. The germline gives CDR1 SEHNR, CDR2 FQNEAQ (reference sequence). The CDR3 loop spans 14 amino acids. CDR3 coding DNA: TGTGCCAGTCCCTCGGAGGGCGCTAACTATGGCTACACCTTC. This translates into CASPSEGANYGYTF.

The V and J genes are TRBV4-1 and TRBJ2-7; D ambiguous. This CDR3 spans 15 amino acids. V lost 0 bases and J lost 2, with 11 bases in between. The germline V gene has CDR1 MGHRA and CDR2 YSYEKL. CDR3 amino acids: CASSQDRNEAYEQYF. CDR3 bases: TGCGCCAGCAGCCAAGATCGGAATGAAGCCTACGAGCAGTACTTC.

This clonotype was detected a few times. The rearrangement uses TRBV12-3 or TRBV12-4 and TRBJ2-7, with a tentative D call TRBD2 (6 bases). CDR3 length equals 15 residues. Trimming removed 2 bases at V and 0 bases at J, with 11 bases between. The CDR3 loop reads CASSLFSGLSYEQYF. CDR3 nucleotide sequence: TGTGCCAGCAGTTTATTCTCGGGACTCTCCTACGAGCAGTACTTC.

This clonotype was recorded a few times. V gene TRBV7-2 combines with J gene TRBJ2-2, with D possibly matching TRBD2 (6 bases). From germline, CDR1 is SGHTA and CDR2 FQGNSA. V lost 4 bases and J lost 1, with 19 bases in between. The CDR3 totals 18 residues. CDR3 region: CASSYTRSGSWNTGELFF. The CDR3 coding sequence is TGTGCCAGCAGCTACACGAGATCCGGGAGTTGGAACACCGGGGAGCTGTTTTTT.

The table lists this clonotype with a few counts. The chain recombines TRBV12-3 or TRBV12-4 with TRBJ2-5; D possibly corresponds to TRBD2 (6 bases). CDR3 length equals 12 residues. V lost 6 bases and J 7 bases, leaving 12 bases between the germline ends. CDR3 protein: CASSLEGWTQYF. The CDR3 DNA follows: TGTGCCAGCAGCCTGGAGGGGTGGACCCAGTACTTC.

The rearrangement uses TRBV12-5 and TRBJ2-1; a possible D gene is TRBD2 (6 bases). V was cut by 3 bases and J by 2 bases, with 11 bases left in between. The CDR3 consists of 15 residues. Germline V gene data show CDR1 as LGHNT and CDR2 as FRNRAP. CDR3 bases: TGTGCTAGTGGTTTAACGCGGGGAGCCTACAATGAGCAGTTCTTC. This gives the protein CASGLTRGAYNEQFF.

V gene TRBV13 combines with J gene TRBJ2-3; 13 nucleotides align to TRBD2. In germline, CDR1 is PRHDT, CDR2 FYEKMQ (reference sequence). The CDR3 contains 17 residues. Germline trimming cut 5 bases from V and 2 bases from J; bases unmatched to any gene: 7. CDR3 DNA: TGTGCCAGCAGCGGCCGGGGACTAGCGGGAACCACAGATACGCAGTATTTT. Its translation is CASSGRGLAGTTDTQYF.